Shown below are 25 T cell receptor beta chains from a single sample sequenced in a study of blood T cell repertoires in COVID-19. Sequencing used immunoSEQ multiplex PCR; TCRdb keeps in-frame clones, though not all of them. The data contain roughly 150,000 clones, approximately 91% of them singletons. Sequenced material: peripheral blood. Receptors were obtained from a woman between 65 and 79 years old with acute or convalescent COVID-19.

This rearrangement joins TRBV5-1 to TRBJ1-1; perhaps TRBD1 as D (5 bases). The CDR3 has 13 residues. Trimming shortened V by 4 bases and J by 1 base, and 8 bases separated the two germline ends. Germline values: CDR1 SGHRS, CDR2 YFSETQ. The CDR3 sequence: CASSVDRNTEAFF. As DNA, the CDR3 is TGCGCCAGCAGCGTCGACAGGAACACTGAAGCTTTCTTT.

The chain uses TRBV5-1 and TRBJ2-5; a weak D match, TRBD1 (6 bases). The CDR3 contains 17 residues. The germline V gene has CDR1 SGHRS and CDR2 YFSETQ. V was shortened by 0 bases and J by 7 bases, with 22 bases between the two germline ends. CDR3 sequence reads: CASSLEPGQGHQGTQYF. The CDR3 nucleotides read TGCGCCAGCAGCTTGGAACCGGGACAAGGCCATCAGGGGACCCAGTACTTC. The entire variable domain, with the rest obtained from reference TRBV5-1 and TRBJ2-5, is as follows: KAGVTQTPRYLIKTRGQQVTLSCSPISGHRSVSWYQQTPGQGLQFLFEYFSETQRNKGNFPGRFSGRQFSNSRSEMNVSTLELGDSALYLCASSLEPGQGHQGTQYFGPGTRLLVL.

This chain uses TRBV7-9 with TRBJ2-3, with D tentatively TRBD2 (5 bases). Germline V gives CDR1 SEHNR, CDR2 FQNEAQ (reference sequence). The CDR3 has 14 amino acids. V was shortened by 5 bases and J by 1 base, with 10 bases between the two germline ends. CDR3 in amino acids: CASSPDGGTDTQYF. The CDR3 DNA is TGTGCCAGCAGCCCTGACGGGGGCACAGATACGCAGTATTTT.

V is TRBV3-1 (or the pseudogene TRBV3-2) and J is TRBJ1-5, with 8 bases matching TRBD1. There are 20 residues in the CDR3. CDR1 is LGHDT, CDR2 YNNKEL, per germline (reference sequence). Trimming at V came to 0 bases and at J to 4 bases, leaving 17 bases not matched to a gene. CDR3 protein: CASSQDRRRGQAPLNQPQHF. Written as DNA, the CDR3 is TGTGCCAGCAGCCAAGATCGTAGAAGGGGACAGGCGCCTCTAAATCAGCCCCAGCATTTT.

The V and J genes are TRBV18 and TRBJ1-1; perhaps TRBD1 as D (5 bases). CDR3 length equals 14 residues. Deletions cut 3 bases from V and 7 bases from J, with 15 bases between. Germline CDR1 is KGHSH and CDR2 is LQKENI. The chain's CDR3 is CASSPSVGADEAFF. For the CDR3, the DNA is TGTGCCAGCTCACCCAGCGTAGGGGCTGATGAAGCTTTCTTT.

With regard to this clone: Within the sample, other DNA sequences also encode this same CDR3. The chain combines TRBV28 with TRBJ1-2, with D maybe TRBD1 (5 bases). Germline V lookup: CDR1 MDHEN, CDR2 SYDVKM. The V end lost 2 bases, the J end lost 3 bases, and 7 bases lay between the germline ends. The CDR3 covers 13 residues. The CDR3: CASSLRGYYGYTF. For the CDR3, the DNA is TGTGCCAGCAGTTTAAGGGGCTACTATGGCTACACCTTC.

This clone was picked up a small number of times. The V and J genes are TRBV14 and TRBJ2-7; weak D call: TRBD1 (6 bases). The CDR3 is 13 amino acids. Per germline, CDR1 SGHDN and CDR2 FVKESK. V was clipped by 4 bases and J by 6 bases, with 13 bases between them. The CDR3 bases are TGTGCCAGCAGCCGAACAGGGAGAGGCGAGCAGTACGTC. Residues: CASSRTGRGEQYV.

The genes are TRBV28 and TRBJ2-2; D ambiguous. With 4 bases removed from V and 1 base from J, the gap between germline ends came to 7 bases. The CDR3 has 14 amino acids. CDR1 is MDHEN and CDR2 is SYDVKM in the germline V gene. The CDR3 DNA sequence: TGTGCCAGCAGTTCGGTCGGGAACACCGGGGAGCTGTTTTTT. Translation gives CASSSVGNTGELFF.

The chain joins TRBV18 to TRBJ1-3; tentatively, D is TRBD1 (5 bases). V lost 2 bases and J lost 0, with 11 bases in between. In germline, CDR1 is KGHSH, CDR2 LQKENI. There are 16 residues in the CDR3. For the CDR3, the DNA is TGTGCCAGCTCACCAGGGGAGGGACCCTCTGGAAACACCATATATTTT. Translation: CASSPGEGPSGNTIYF.

The CDR3 coding sequence is TGTGCCAGCAGCGACACCGACAGGGCCTATGGCTACACCTTC. Translation: CASSDTDRAYGYTF. This chain connects TRBV7-9 to TRBJ1-2; 7 bases line up with TRBD1. The CDR3 has 14 residues. V lost 5 bases and J lost 4; bases outside the gene matches: 7. The germline V gene has CDR1 SEHNR and CDR2 FQNEAQ (reference sequence).

The rearrangement links TRBV13 to TRBJ1-1; D gene ambiguous. V lost 5 bases to trimming and J lost 0 bases, with 13 bases between them. The germline V gene has CDR1 PRHDT and CDR2 FYEKMQ (reference sequence). CDR3 size: 15 residues. The DNA for the CDR3 is TGTGCCAGCAGCCCAATACAGATTATGAACACTGAAGCTTTCTTT. This codes for CASSPIQIMNTEAFF.

The rearrangement joins TRBV6-2 or TRBV6-3 to TRBJ1-1, with 9 bases lining up with TRBD1. The germline gives CDR1 MNHEY, CDR2 SVGEGT. V shed 6 bases and J 6 bases; nucleotides not matched to a gene: 14. CDR3 length: 16 residues. Here the CDR3 DNA reads TGTGCCAGCAGCCGCCGGGACAGGGTGGGTCATTCTGAAGCTTTCTTT. Encoded protein: CASSRRDRVGHSEAFF.

The chain uses TRBV5-5 and TRBJ2-3; 7 bases are a match to TRBD2. This CDR3 has 16 amino acids. With 4 bases clipped from V and 0 bases from J, the junction kept 8 bases outside the gene matches. The germline V gene encodes CDR1 SGHKS and CDR2 YYEKEE (reference sequence). The CDR3 DNA reads as TGTGCCAGCAGCCTCCGGGGAGGGGTAAGCACAGATACGCAGTATTTT. It specifies CASSLRGGVSTDTQYF.

In its sample, this clone was seen once. The gene calls are TRBV27 and TRBJ2-1; 7 bases fit TRBD1. V gave up 3 bases and J gave up 2 bases; unmatched junction bases: 10. This CDR3 spans 17 amino acids. Germline V lookup: CDR1 MNHEY, CDR2 SMNVEV (reference sequence). This CDR3 reads CASSFPSGQLAYNEQFF. The CDR3 DNA reads as TGTGCCAGCAGTTTCCCCTCGGGACAGCTCGCCTACAATGAGCAGTTCTTC.

The chain is built from TRBV19 and TRBJ1-4; D is unresolved. CDR1 and CDR2 (germline): LNHDA, SQIVND (reference sequence). This CDR3 comprises 15 residues. V was shortened by 3 bases and J by 4 bases, with 12 bases between the two germline ends. CDR3 DNA: TGTGCCAGTAGTATCGAGTCGGGGTTTAATGAAAAACTGTTTTTT. It is translated as CASSIESGFNEKLFF.

The chain links TRBV29-1 to TRBJ2-2, with 7 bases matching TRBD1. Germline CDR1 reads SQVTM; CDR2 reads ANQGSEA. The J segment lost 0 bases and the V segment lost 5 bases, leaving 3 bases of the junction unmatched. The CDR3 contains 14 residues. The CDR3 loop reads CSVQGTANTGELFF. CDR3 coding DNA: TGCAGCGTTCAAGGGACAGCGAACACCGGGGAGCTGTTTTTT.

The chain carries TRBV5-6 and TRBJ1-1, with D unclear. The V and J ends lost 6 bases and 7 bases respectively, with 16 bases between them. Germline V lookup: CDR1 SGHDT, CDR2 YYEEEE. The CDR3 totals 13 residues. The CDR3 sequence is CASTPGGSREAFF. The CDR3 coding sequence is TGTGCCAGCACCCCAGGAGGCTCGCGTGAAGCTTTCTTT.

The genes are TRBV7-9 and TRBJ2-7; D possibly corresponds to TRBD2 (6 bases). V lost 5 bases, J lost 7 bases, and 15 bases lay in between. The CDR3 covers 13 residues. CDR1 is SEHNR and CDR2 is FQNEAQ in the germline V gene (reference sequence). CDR3 sequence reads: CASSLGGGMEQYF. In DNA form, the CDR3 reads TGTGCCAGCAGCCTCGGTGGAGGGATGGAGCAGTACTTC.

The chain has TRBV9 and TRBJ1-6, with TRBD1 identical over 11 bases. Germline V CDR1 and CDR2: SGDLS, YYNGEE. V was clipped by 4 bases and J by 7 bases; unmatched bases: 1. The CDR3 is made up of 14 amino acids. The CDR3 region has the DNA TGTGCCAGCAGCAGGGACAGGGGGAATTCACCCCTCCACTTT. This gives the protein CASSRDRGNSPLHF.

The CDR3 region is CASSKPTGGSNYGYTF. In DNA, the CDR3 is TGTGCCAGCAGCAAACCGACAGGGGGGAGTAACTATGGCTACACCTTC. The V and J genes are TRBV7-2 and TRBJ1-2, with 9 bases lining up with TRBD1. Germline V gives CDR1 SGHTA, CDR2 FQGNSA. The junction had 8 bases not matched to a gene; V was cut back by 5 bases and J by 1 base. CDR3 size: 16 residues.

The J gene is TRBJ2-5, the V gene TRBV5-4; 10 positions agree with TRBD2. The CDR3 has 13 residues. Germline-derived CDR1 and CDR2 are SGHNT and YYREEE (reference sequence). With 10 bases clipped from V and 5 bases from J, the junction kept 8 bases outside the gene matches. The CDR3 DNA reads TGTGCCTGGGCTCTAGCGGGGGTGGAGACCCAGTACTTC. Its protein is CAWALAGVETQYF. Together with reference TRBV5-4 and TRBJ2-5, the CDR3 gives the full variable domain: ETGVTQSPTHLIKTRGQQVTLRCSSQSGHNTVSWYQQALGQGPQFIFQYYREEENGRGNFPPRFSGLQFPNYSSELNVNALELDDSALYLCAWALAGVETQYFGPGTRLLVL.

The V and J genes are TRBV5-6 and TRBJ1-1; D gene unclear. CDR1 is SGHDT and CDR2 is YYEEEE in the germline V gene. This CDR3 region has 14 residues. Trimming removed 4 bases from V and 5 bases from J, with 15 bases in between. The CDR3 is CASSKDSRRTEAFF. The CDR3 DNA is TGTGCCAGCAGCAAGGACTCTCGGAGAACTGAAGCTTTCTTT.

In DNA form, the CDR3 reads TGTGCCAGCAGCACAGGACAGTTTTCTGAAAAACTGTTTTTT. This sequence encodes CASSTGQFSEKLFF. The rearrangement links TRBV6-5 to TRBJ1-4; possible D gene TRBD1, 6 bases. V was pared by 6 bases and J by 7 bases, with 15 bases between. CDR3 length: 14 amino acids. Germline V CDR1 and CDR2: MNHEY, SVGAGI.

V gene TRBV24-1 combines with J gene TRBJ2-1; TRBD2 aligns across 7 bases. From germline, CDR1 is KGHDR and CDR2 SFDVKD. Unmatched junction bases numbered 9, after V lost 9 bases and J lost 5 bases. This CDR3 contains 14 residues. The CDR3 DNA reads TGTGCCACCTCACAAGCGGGACGGAACAATGAGCAGTTCTTC. Translation: CATSQAGRNNEQFF.

The chain employs TRBV18 and TRBJ1-1; no clear D gene. Germline V gene data show CDR1 as KGHSH and CDR2 as LQKENI. CDR3 length: 12 amino acids. The ends were cut back, 3 bases at V and 8 bases at J, with 10 bases in the middle. CDR3 DNA: TGTGCCAGCTCACCCTCCCGGGAGGAAGCTTTCTTT. Translated: CASSPSREEAFF.